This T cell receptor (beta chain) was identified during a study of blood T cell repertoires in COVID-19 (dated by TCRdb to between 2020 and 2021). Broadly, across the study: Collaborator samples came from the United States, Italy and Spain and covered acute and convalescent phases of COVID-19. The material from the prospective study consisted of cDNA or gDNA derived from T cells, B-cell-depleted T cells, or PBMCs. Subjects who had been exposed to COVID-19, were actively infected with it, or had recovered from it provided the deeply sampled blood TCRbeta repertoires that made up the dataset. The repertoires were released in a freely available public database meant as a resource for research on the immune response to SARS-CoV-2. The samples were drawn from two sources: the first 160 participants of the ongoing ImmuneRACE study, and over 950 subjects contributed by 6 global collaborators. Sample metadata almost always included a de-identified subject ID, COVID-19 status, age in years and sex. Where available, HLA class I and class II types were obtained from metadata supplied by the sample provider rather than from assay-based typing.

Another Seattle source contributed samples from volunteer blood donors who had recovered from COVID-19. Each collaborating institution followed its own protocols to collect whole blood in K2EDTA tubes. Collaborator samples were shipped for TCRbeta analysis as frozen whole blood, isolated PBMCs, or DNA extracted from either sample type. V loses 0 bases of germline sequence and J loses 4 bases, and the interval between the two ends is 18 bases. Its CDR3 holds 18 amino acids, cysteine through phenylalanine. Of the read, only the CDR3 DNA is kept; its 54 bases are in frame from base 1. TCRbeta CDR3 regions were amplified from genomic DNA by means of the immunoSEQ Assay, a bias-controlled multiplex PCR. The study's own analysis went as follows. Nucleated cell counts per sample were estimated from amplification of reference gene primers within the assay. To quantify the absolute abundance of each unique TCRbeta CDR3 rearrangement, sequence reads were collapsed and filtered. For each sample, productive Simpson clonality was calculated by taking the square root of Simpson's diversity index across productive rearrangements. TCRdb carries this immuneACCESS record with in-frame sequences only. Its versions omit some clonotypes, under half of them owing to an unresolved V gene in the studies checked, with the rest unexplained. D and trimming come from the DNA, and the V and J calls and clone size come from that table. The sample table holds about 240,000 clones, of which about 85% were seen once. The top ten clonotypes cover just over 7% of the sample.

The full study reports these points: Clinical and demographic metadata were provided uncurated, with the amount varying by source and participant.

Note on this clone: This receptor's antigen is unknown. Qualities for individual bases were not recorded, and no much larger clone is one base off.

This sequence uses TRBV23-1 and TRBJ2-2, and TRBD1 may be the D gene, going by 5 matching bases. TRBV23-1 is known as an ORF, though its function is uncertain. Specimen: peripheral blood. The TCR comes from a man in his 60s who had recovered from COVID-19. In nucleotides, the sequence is TGCGCCAGCAGTCAATCGTCAGGGTTCCCCTTTCCCACCGGGGAGCTGTTTTTT. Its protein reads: CASSQSSGFPFPTGELFF.